Sequencing of this T cell receptor beta chain was carried out in a study of shared clonotypes between healthy human individuals. Study-wide results and limits: The represented genetic and exposure-history diversity was limited by the small number of donors. Shared clonotypes: roughly 4.7% naive CD4, roughly 3.8% naive CD8, 2.3% memory CD4, more than 0.3% memory CD8. Memory subsets generally showed smaller estimated richness than naive subsets did.

The data were produced by immunoSEQ multiplex PCR, yet TCRdb's version contains in-frame clones alone and is incomplete. In the table there are approximately 2,000,000 clones, 85% to 95% of which are singletons. This clone was counted a single time. What it recognizes is unknown. The CDR3 has 16 amino acids. V was clipped by 0 bases and J by 7 bases; unmatched bases: 7. Germline CDR1 LGHNA, CDR2 YNFKEQ. This rearrangement joins TRBV4-2 to TRBJ2-1, with 9 bases identical to TRBD2. The sample was naive CD4+ T cells from PBMCs. The subset denotes: CD45RA+ positively selected. The receptor's source is a man between 18 and 35 years old in good health. Some clones in this sample may be carry-over from other donors' samples. CDR3 sequence (DNA): TGTGCCAGCAGCCAAGACAAGGAGCGGGGGGAAAATGAGCAGTTCTTC. Its translation is CASSQDKERGENEQFF.